Shown below are 14 T cell receptor beta chains from a single sample sequenced in a study of blood T cell repertoires in COVID-19. Method: immunoSEQ multiplex PCR; TCRdb's copy keeps in-frame clones and lacks some. In the table there are about 270,000 clones, around 87% of which are singletons. The sample taken for sequencing was peripheral blood. These receptor sequences come from a woman aged 50 to 60 with acute or convalescent COVID-19.

V gene TRBV19 combines with J gene TRBJ1-5; TRBD1 is a possible D gene (5 bases). Germline V gene data show CDR1 as LNHDA and CDR2 as SQIVND (reference sequence). With 6 bases removed from V and 5 bases from J, the gap between germline ends came to 14 bases. CDR3 length equals 14 residues. The CDR3: CASRPWGGDQPQHF. The DNA for the CDR3 is TGTGCCAGTAGACCGTGGGGCGGGGATCAGCCCCAGCATTTT. Drawing the rest from reference TRBV19 and TRBJ1-5, the complete variable domain is DGGITQSPKYLFRKEGQNVTLSCEQNLNHDAMYWYRQDPGQGLRLIYYSQIVNDFQKGDIAEGYSVSREKKESFPLTVTSAQKNPTAFYLCASRPWGGDQPQHFGDGTRLSIL.

The chain joins TRBV28 to TRBJ1-4, with unresolved D. The germline V gene has CDR1 MDHEN and CDR2 SYDVKM. V shed 1 base and J shed 3 bases, with 12 bases lying between them. This CDR3 contains 16 residues. The CDR3 DNA is TGTGCCAGCAGTTTATTGAGGGAGGCTTCTAATGAAAAACTGTTTTTT. Amino acid sequence: CASSLLREASNEKLFF.

The rearrangement uses TRBV24-1 and TRBJ2-5, with 8 bases aligning to TRBD2. CDR3 length: 16 amino acids. The trim removed 7 bases at V and 7 bases at J, leaving 16 bases unmatched. Germline CDR1 reads KGHDR; CDR2 reads SFDVKD. CDR3 sequence: CATSPNSGAGERTQYF. The CDR3 bases are TGTGCCACCAGCCCCAATAGCGGGGCCGGGGAAAGGACCCAGTACTTC.

On this clone: Different DNA sequences within this sample yield the same CDR3. The rearrangement uses TRBV24-1 and TRBJ1-2, with 7 bases aligning to TRBD1. V dropped 4 bases and J dropped 5; count of bases not matched to a gene: 9. The CDR3 is 15 amino acids. Germline V lookup: CDR1 KGHDR, CDR2 SFDVKD. The CDR3 nucleotides are TGTGCCACCAGTGACCCACGACAGGGAGGTTATGGCTACACCTTC. Amino acids: CATSDPRQGGYGYTF.

The V and J genes are TRBV6-2 or TRBV6-3 and TRBJ1-1, with D hard to call. This CDR3 is 17 amino acids long. The V end lost 0 bases, the J end lost 0 bases, and 14 bases lay between the germline ends. Germline V gene lookup returns CDR1 MNHEY and CDR2 SVGEGT. For the CDR3, the DNA is TGTGCCAGCAGTTACTCGCCAGACATGGTAATGAACACTGAAGCTTTCTTT. Its protein is CASSYSPDMVMNTEAFF.

CDR3 loop: CASSISSGLSYEGYF. CDR3 nucleotides: TGTGCCAGCAGTATATCGAGCGGATTATCCTACGAGGGGTACTTC. V and J are TRBV6-5 and TRBJ2-7; D is perhaps TRBD2 (5 bases). This CDR3 region has 15 residues. The ends were cut back, 5 bases at V and 12 bases at J, with 26 bases in the middle. Germline V gives CDR1 MNHEY, CDR2 SVGAGI.

The rearrangement links TRBV27 to TRBJ1-1; 7 bases are a match to TRBD1. The germline V gene has CDR1 MNHEY and CDR2 SMNVEV (reference sequence). This CDR3 region has 13 residues. V lost 0 bases, J lost 7 bases, and 2 bases stayed unmatched. The CDR3: CASSLSGGGEAFF. CDR3 nucleotides: TGTGCCAGCAGTTTATCAGGGGGCGGTGAAGCTTTCTTT.

This clone has a single count. The V call is TRBV7-8, the J call TRBJ2-2; 11 nucleotides line up with TRBD2. Germline CDR1 and CDR2: SGHVS and FQNEAQ. V lost 5 bases and J lost 6; bases outside the gene matches: 11. CDR3 length: 17 amino acids. CDR3 sequence: CASSPLGLAGGSGELFF. The DNA for the CDR3 is TGTGCCAGCAGCCCACTCGGTCTAGCGGGAGGCTCCGGGGAGCTGTTTTTT.

The chain has TRBV24-1 and TRBJ2-3; 8 bases map to TRBD1. This CDR3 region has 15 residues. The junction had 13 bases not matched to a gene; V was cut back by 9 bases and J by 6 bases. The germline V gene encodes CDR1 KGHDR and CDR2 SFDVKD. CDR3 sequence reads: CATSGVTGAGDTQYF. The CDR3, as DNA: TGTGCCACCTCCGGGGTGACAGGGGCAGGGGATACGCAGTATTTT.

The V gene is TRBV2, the J gene TRBJ1-5; D is unresolved. Deletions cut 2 bases from V and 9 bases from J, with 11 bases between. Germline loops: CDR1 SNHLY, CDR2 FYNNEI. The CDR3 runs 13 residues. CDR3 sequence (DNA): TGTGCCAGCAGTGAATACTTTTCTACGCCCCAGCATTTT. This gives the protein CASSEYFSTPQHF. The whole variable domain, filled in from reference TRBV2 and TRBJ1-5, reads EPEVTQTPSHQVTQMGQEVILRCVPISNHLYFYWYRQILGQKVEFLVSFYNNEISEKSEIFDDQFSVERPDGSNFTLKIRSTKLEDSAMYFCASSEYFSTPQHFGDGTRLSIL.

The V and J genes are TRBV7-9 and TRBJ1-2; 10 bases line up with TRBD1. CDR3 size: 14 residues. Germline trimming cut 5 bases from V and 4 bases from J; bases unmatched to any gene: 4. The germline V gene has CDR1 SEHNR and CDR2 FQNEAQ (reference sequence). CDR3 protein: CASSRGQGSYGYTF. The CDR3 DNA sequence: TGTGCCAGCAGCAGGGGACAGGGGAGCTATGGCTACACCTTC.

The CDR3 sequence is CAIRERDPYEQYF. Written as DNA, the CDR3 is TGTGCCATCCGGGAGCGGGACCCCTACGAGCAGTACTTC. J is TRBJ2-7 and V is TRBV10-3; 7 nucleotides line up with TRBD2. V lost 8 bases and J lost 2; bases outside the gene matches: 6. The CDR3 is made up of 13 amino acids. The V gene's germline CDR1 is ENHRY and CDR2 SYGVKD.

The genes are TRBV9 and TRBJ2-5, with TRBD2 identical over 14 bases. With V trimmed by 3 bases and J by 5 bases, 3 bases remained unmatched. Germline V gene data show CDR1 as SGDLS and CDR2 as YYNGEE. The CDR3 totals 15 residues. The CDR3 DNA reads TGTGCCAGCAGCGACGGGACTAGCGGGAGCGAGACCCAGTACTTC. Protein product: CASSDGTSGSETQYF. The entire variable domain, with the rest obtained from reference TRBV9 and TRBJ2-5, is as follows: DSGVTQTPKHLITATGQRVTLRCSPRSGDLSVYWYQQSLDQGLQFLIQYYNGEERAKGNILERFSAQQFPDLHSELNLSSLELGDSALYFCASSDGTSGSETQYFGPGTRLLVL.

V usage is TRBV4-3 and J usage is TRBJ2-5; D might be TRBD1 (6 bases). The CDR3 covers 16 residues. V lost 2 bases, J lost 3 bases, and 16 bases lay in between. Germline V gives CDR1 LGHNA, CDR2 YSLEER. In DNA form, the CDR3 reads TGCGCCAGCAGCCAACAGGCCCTAGGGGGAGAAGAGACCCAGTACTTC. It translates to CASSQQALGGEETQYF.